These T cell receptor beta chains were read from a single sample in a study of response to subunit inactivated influenza vaccine. One entry per CDR3 protein, called by TCRdb with MiXCR from the RT-PCR reads. The table has 400,000 to 550,000 distinct CDR3 sequences, over 25% seen once. This specimen consisted of CD4+ T cells sorted from PBMCs, obtained approximately 5 days after vaccination. All receptors come from a man over 45 who received an inactivated influenza vaccine. CDR3s include the opening cysteine and the closing phenylalanine or tryptophan. The D gene is left open where the match is weak. Size is stated for part of the rows, as once, few or many counts, or as a class when the clone is expanded.

V gene	J gene	D gene	clone size	CDR3 DNA	CDR3 protein
TRBV7-9	TRBJ2-3	-	few	TGTGCCAGCAGCCGCCAAGAACCCCATACGCAGTATTTT	CASSRQEPHTQYF
TRBV3-1	TRBJ1-4	-	-	TGTGCCATCTGCTTAAGGGGGGGAGGGGCGCTGGAGGAGGAAAAACTGTTTTTT	CAICLRGGGALEEEKLFF
TRBV10-3	TRBJ2-3	TRBD1	-	TGTGCCATCAAGAGGGGGCTTGACACAGATACGCAGTATTTT	CAIKRGLDTDTQYF
TRBV12-3/TRBV12-4	TRBJ2-7	TRBD1	-	TGTGCCAGCACCGAACAGGGGCGCGCCTACGAGCAGTACTTC	CASTEQGRAYEQYF
TRBV6-5	TRBJ1-6	TRBD1	few	TGTGCCAGCAGTTTTAACTACAGGGGGGAATCACCCCTCCACTTT	CASSFNYRGESPLHF
TRBV7-2	TRBJ2-2	-	-	TGTGCCAGCAGCTTGGACCCTGCGAACACCGGGGAGCTGTTTTTT	CASSLDPANTGELFF
TRBV9	TRBJ2-7	-	-	TGTGCCAGCAGCGATAGCGGATACGAGCAGTACTTC	CASSDSGYEQYF
TRBV5-1	TRBJ2-7	TRBD2	-	TGCGCCAGCGCCGGACTAGTCGGCGACGAGCAGTACTTC	CASAGLVGDEQYF
TRBV10-3	TRBJ2-5	-	few	TGTGCCATCAGTGAGCCTCTAACTGGTCATGAGACCCAGTACTTC	CAISEPLTGHETQYF
TRBV5-1	TRBJ2-1	-	few	TGCGCCAGCAGCTTAGGACTACGGGTCTACAATGAGCAGTTCTTC	CASSLGLRVYNEQFF
TRBV7-6	TRBJ2-3	-	few	TGTGCCAGCAGCCAACCCAACCCGGGAGTGGACGCGCGGAGCACAGATACGCAGTATTTT	CASSQPNPGVDARSTDTQYF
TRBV20-1	TRBJ1-2	TRBD1	-	TGCAGTGCTTCCGGACAGGCCGGCTATGGCTACACCTTC	CSASGQAGYGYTF
TRBV28	TRBJ2-1	-	few	TGTGCCAGCAGTTTCGGTGGGGGCTGGTACAATGAGCAGTTCTTC	CASSFGGGWYNEQFF
TRBV20-1	TRBJ2-3	-	-	TGCAGTGCTCCCCCCGGAGGTACTAGCACAGATACGCAGTATTTT	CSAPPGGTSTDTQYF
TRBV11-2	TRBJ1-1	TRBD1	few	TGTGCCAGCAGGACAGGGCAGGAAGCTTTCTTT	CASRTGQEAFF
TRBV11-1	TRBJ2-1	-	-	TGTGCCAGCATCATCAGGGACTCCCCCTCAATCCTGTCCTACAATGAGCAGTTCTTC	CASIIRDSPSILSYNEQFF
TRBV14	TRBJ2-7	TRBD1	once	TGTGCCAGCAGCCCTCGGTCCGGGACAGGGCTTAGCGAGCAGTACTTC	CASSPRSGTGLSEQYF
TRBV20-1	TRBJ2-1	-	-	TGCAGTGCTAGAAGGGTGGATGAGCAGTTCTTC	CSARRVDEQFF
TRBV20-1	TRBJ1-1	TRBD1	few	TGCAGTGCCGGCGAAACAGGGGACCGCTTAGCTTTCTTT	CSAGETGDRLAFF
TRBV4-3	TRBJ2-5	TRBD2	-	TGCGCCAGCAGCCAAGAGTTCACTAGCGGGGGGGCAGGGTTAGAGACCCAGTACTTC	CASSQEFTSGGAGLETQYF
TRBV7-8	TRBJ2-7	TRBD1	few	TGTGCCAGCAGCTTATCGGACAGGGACTACGAGCAGTACTTC	CASSLSDRDYEQYF
TRBV12-3/TRBV12-4	TRBJ1-2	TRBD1	few	TGTGCCAGCAGATCCCCGGGACAGTATGGCTACACCTTC	CASRSPGQYGYTF
TRBV30	TRBJ2-1	TRBD2	few	TGTGCCTGGAGGGATAGGAGGAGCGGCGGGAGGTCCTACAATGAGCAGTTCTTC	CAWRDRRSGGRSYNEQFF
TRBV7-2	TRBJ2-2	-	-	TGTGCCAGCAGCCCGCGGCGGGCCACCGGGGAGCTGTTTTTT	CASSPRRATGELFF
TRBV28	TRBJ2-7	TRBD1	-	TGTGCCAGCAGTTTAAACACAGGGGGCTCCTACGAGCAGTACTTC	CASSLNTGGSYEQYF
TRBV14	TRBJ2-1	-	-	TGTGCCAGCAGCCCCCTTCCGACCATGCAGTTCTTC	CASSPLPTMQFF
TRBV28	TRBJ2-2	TRBD2	once	TGTGCCAGCAGGACCCCTGGGAGGGTGGCAGGGGAGCTGTTTTTT	CASRTPGRVAGELFF
TRBV18	TRBJ2-5	-	-	TGTGCCAGCCGGGGGACTGGTGAGACCCAGTACTTC	CASRGTGETQYF
TRBV20-1	TRBJ2-3	-	few	TGCAGTGCTGGAGGACAGCCACGAAGGGATACGCAGTATTTT	CSAGGQPRRDTQYF
TRBV12-3/TRBV12-4	TRBJ1-1	-	many	TGTGCCAGCAGTTTAGCGTCCTTGGGGGGGCGCGAAGCTTTCTTT	CASSLASLGGREAFF
TRBV24-1	TRBJ2-1	TRBD2	few	TGTGCCACCAGTGACCCACGAGGGGAGGGGTACAATGAGCAGTTCTTC	CATSDPRGEGYNEQFF
TRBV12-3/TRBV12-4	TRBJ2-1	TRBD1	-	TGTGCCAGCAGGCGACAGGGGGCCTACCGCTACAATGAGCAGTTCTTC	CASRRQGAYRYNEQFF
TRBV4-2	TRBJ2-1	TRBD1	-	TGTGCCAGCAGTTCCGCCTCGGGACAGGGGGATGAGCAGTTCTTC	CASSSASGQGDEQFF
TRBV4-1	TRBJ1-4	TRBD1	-	TGCGCCAGCAGCCAACCGACAGGGGGTAGCGAAAAACTGTTTTTT	CASSQPTGGSEKLFF
TRBV27	TRBJ2-1	TRBD2	few	TGTGCCAGCAGAGCGACTAGCCGTACTTACTACAATGAGCAGTTCTTC	CASRATSRTYYNEQFF
TRBV5-6	TRBJ2-1	TRBD1	-	TGTGCCAGCAGCTTGTTGGGACAGGGCCCCTACAATGAGCAGTTCTTC	CASSLLGQGPYNEQFF
TRBV7-9	TRBJ2-7	-	-	TGTGCCAGCAGCTTAGAGGGGACAACCACCTACGAGCAGTACTTC	CASSLEGTTTYEQYF
TRBV7-2	TRBJ2-7	TRBD1	-	TGTGCCAGCAGCTCAGGCCCGGGACAGGGGACCTACGAGCAGTACTTC	CASSSGPGQGTYEQYF
TRBV15	TRBJ1-6	TRBD1	few	TGTGCCACCAGCACCTGGACAGGGGGCAATTCACCCCTCCACTTT	CATSTWTGGNSPLHF
TRBV28	TRBJ1-5	-	many	TGTGCCAGCAGTCGGACGACCGTCCGCAATCAGCCCCAGCATTTT	CASSRTTVRNQPQHF
TRBV7-3	TRBJ2-3	-	many	TGTGCCAGCAGCTTAAAACGGGGAGATACGCAGTATTTT	CASSLKRGDTQYF
TRBV20-1	TRBJ2-1	TRBD2	few	TGCAGTGCTGCGGGACTAGCTTACAATGAGCAGTTCTTC	CSAAGLAYNEQFF
TRBV12-3/TRBV12-4	TRBJ2-4	TRBD1	few	TGTGCCAGCAGCCGATGGGACAGAGCCCAAAACATTCAGTACTTC	CASSRWDRAQNIQYF
TRBV20-1	TRBJ2-1	-	-	TGCAGTGCTAGTAAGGTGGGAGGTCCCTACAATGAGCAGTTCTTC	CSASKVGGPYNEQFF
TRBV7-2	TRBJ1-4	-	-	TGTGCCAGCAGCTTCACATCGGGGGTGGCTAATGAAAAACTGTTTTTT	CASSFTSGVANEKLFF
TRBV29-1	TRBJ2-7	-	-	TGCAGCGTCTGGGACCAAACGAGCTCCTACGAGCAGTACTTC	CSVWDQTSSYEQYF
TRBV5-1	TRBJ2-5	-	few	TGCGCCAGCAGCTTGTCCCCTCAGGGTTCAGAGACCCAGTACTTC	CASSLSPQGSETQYF
TRBV5-5	TRBJ1-2	TRBD1	-	TGTGCCAGCAGCTACGGGACAGGGTATGGCTACACCTTC	CASSYGTGYGYTF
TRBV12-3/TRBV12-4	TRBJ1-1	-	few	TGTGCCAGCAGCCGAGGGGGAGGAATCGCTGAAGCTTTCTTT	CASSRGGGIAEAFF
TRBV20-1	TRBJ2-3	-	few	TGCAGTGCTGGAAGAAGTCGGACAGCGACTAGCACAGATACGCAGTATTTT	CSAGRSRTATSTDTQYF
TRBV12-3/TRBV12-4	TRBJ2-7	-	-	TGTGCCAGCAGTCCCGGACTGGCCGGTGGTAAAGGGCAGTACTTC	CASSPGLAGGKGQYF
TRBV5-4	TRBJ2-7	TRBD1	few	TGTGCCAGCAGCTCAGGACAGGGGGCGTTCCGCTACGAGCAGTACTTC	CASSSGQGAFRYEQYF